The 10 T cell receptor beta chains listed next were all sequenced from one sample in a study of a mutant IDH1 vaccine in newly diagnosed glioma. TCRdb's copy holds only in-frame clones and misses some; the assay was immunoSEQ multiplex PCR. The sample consists of some 58,000 clones, approximately 80% of them appearing once. This sample's time point: week 35, safety follow-up. Topical imiquimod accompanied each vaccine dose, which consisted of 300 ug of mutant IDH1 20-mer peptide. The antigens for these receptors are not known. Specimen: PBMCs, collected from a glioma patient whose treatment included an IDH1 peptide vaccine. Receptors originate from a man in his forties with glioma.

This rearrangement joins TRBV7-8 to TRBJ1-2; no definite D call. Germline assignment: CDR1 SGHVS and CDR2 FQNEAQ. Trimming took 1 base from V and 6 from J, leaving 12 bases between them. The CDR3 contains 14 residues. This chain's CDR3 is CASSLVPGTNGYTF. CDR3 DNA sequence: TGTGCCAGCAGCTTAGTGCCGGGAACTAATGGCTACACCTTC. Full variable domain (missing parts from reference TRBV7-8 and TRBJ1-2): GAGVSQSPRYKVAKRGQDVALRCDPISGHVSLFWYQQALGQGPEFLTYFQNEAQLDKSGLPSDRFFAERPEGSVSTLKIQRTQQEDSAVYLCASSLVPGTNGYTFGSGTRLTVV.

The chain couples TRBV5-1 to TRBJ2-3, with 8 positions matching TRBD1. Unmatched junction bases numbered 8, after V lost 6 bases and J lost 2 bases. Germline CDR1 SGHRS, CDR2 YFSETQ. The CDR3 contains 15 residues. The CDR3 sequence: CASTEPGGSTDTQYF. The CDR3 DNA reads as TGCGCCAGCACCGAGCCAGGGGGCTCCACAGATACGCAGTATTTT.

V and J are TRBV23-1 and TRBJ1-3, with 12 bases matching TRBD1. TRBV23-1 is annotated as an ORF whose role is uncertain. V was clipped by 8 bases and J by 3 bases; unmatched bases: 5. CDR3 size: 15 residues. This CDR3 reads CASGRDRGLGNTIYF. The CDR3 DNA reads TGCGCCAGCGGCCGGGACAGGGGGCTTGGAAACACCATATATTTT.

This clone occurred once. This chain joins TRBV7-9 and TRBJ2-1; 8 bases align to TRBD2. The junction had 6 bases not matched to a gene; V was cut back by 1 base and J by 1 base. Germline values: CDR1 SEHNR, CDR2 FQNEAQ (reference sequence). This CDR3 is built from 17 residues. The CDR3: CASSLGRTSRSYNEQFF. The CDR3 DNA sequence: TGTGCCAGCAGCTTAGGTAGGACTAGCCGTTCCTACAATGAGCAGTTCTTC.

V is TRBV14 and J is TRBJ2-2; 8 bases are shared with TRBD1. Germline V CDR1 and CDR2: SGHDN, FVKESK. This CDR3 region has 17 residues. V lost 0 bases, J lost 4 bases, and 7 bases stayed unmatched. The CDR3 nucleotides are TGTGCCAGCAGCCAAGAACTCAGGGGGCTAACCACCGGGGAGCTGTTTTTT. Translation: CASSQELRGLTTGELFF.

The chain uses TRBV27 and TRBJ1-1; TRBD1 might be the D (6 bases). V dropped 6 bases and J dropped 5 bases, with 13 bases sitting between them. This CDR3 is 13 amino acids long. Germline assignment: CDR1 MNHEY and CDR2 SMNVEV (reference sequence). The CDR3 region has the DNA TGTGCCAGCAGGCCTAGGGGGAGGACTGAAGCTTTCTTT. Translated: CASRPRGRTEAFF.

CDR3 residues: CASSFSGTGGFDEQFF. CDR3 nucleotides: TGTGCCAGCAGTTTTTCCGGGACAGGGGGTTTCGATGAGCAGTTCTTC. The J gene is TRBJ2-1, the V gene TRBV6-5; 11 bases align to TRBD1. The CDR3 has 16 residues. Trimming took 4 bases from V and 8 from J; bases not matched to a gene: 10. CDR1 is MNHEY, CDR2 SVGAGI, per germline.

V and J are TRBV18 and TRBJ1-3; D unclear. The length of the CDR3 is 14 residues. Trimming removed 2 bases at V and 0 bases at J, with 5 bases between. Germline V lookup: CDR1 KGHSH, CDR2 LQKENI. The CDR3 DNA is TGTGCCAGCTCACCATCAGTCTCTGGAAACACCATATATTTT. Translation gives CASSPSVSGNTIYF.

The V gene is TRBV5-1, the J gene TRBJ2-6, with D possibly TRBD1 on 7 matching bases. The length of the CDR3 is 19 residues. Per the germline V gene, CDR1 is SGHRS and CDR2 is YFSETQ. V lost 4 bases and J 1 base, leaving 21 bases between the germline ends. The chain's CDR3 is CASSPPSTGRNSGANVLTF. In DNA, the CDR3 is TGCGCCAGCAGCCCACCCTCGACAGGGAGGAATTCTGGGGCCAACGTCCTGACTTTC. Combining the CDR3 with reference TRBV5-1 and TRBJ2-6 gives the whole variable domain KAGVTQTPRYLIKTRGQQVTLSCSPISGHRSVSWYQQTPGQGLQFLFEYFSETQRNKGNFPGRFSGRQFSNSRSEMNVSTLELGDSALYLCASSPPSTGRNSGANVLTFGAGSRLTVL.

This clone was seen only a few times. V and J are TRBV9 and TRBJ1-4; D is uncertain. The CDR3 is 12 residues long. Germline V gene sequence: CDR1 SGDLS, CDR2 YYNGEE. With 3 bases removed from V and 6 bases from J, the gap between germline ends came to 6 bases. CDR3 protein: CASSGRDEKLFF. DNA of the CDR3: TGTGCCAGCAGCGGGCGAGATGAAAAACTGTTTTTT.